This entry lists 28 T cell receptor beta chains sequenced from one sample in a study of T cell responses to AZD1222 COVID-19 vaccine (dated by TCRdb to the early 2020s). Taken with the paper, the label for time point translates to: baseline before first vaccination. Libraries were constructed by the immunoSEQ multiplex PCR assay. Held by TCRdb, this immuneACCESS table contains in-frame sequences only and omits some clones. Under half of the omission traces to an unresolved V gene where checked; the cause of the rest is unknown. The sample table holds 90,000 to 100,000 clones, of which 70% to 90% were seen once. Around 3.2% of the sample comes from the top ten. The input for sequencing was peripheral blood, taken on day 0 of AZD1222 vaccination. All receptors derive from an adult in good health.

The chain couples TRBV12-5 to TRBJ1-2, with 7 bases lining up with TRBD1. Per the germline V gene, CDR1 is LGHNT and CDR2 is FRNRAP. V shed 4 bases and J 3 bases; nucleotides not matched to a gene: 14. The CDR3 covers 17 residues. The CDR3 coding sequence is TGTGCTAGTGGTTATGGGGATGACAGGGCGCTATACTATGGCTACACCTTC. This translates into CASGYGDDRALYYGYTF. The full variable domain, its missing parts supplied by reference TRBV12-5 and TRBJ1-2, is DARVTQTPRHKVTEMGQEVTMRCQPILGHNTVFWYRQTMMQGLELLAYFRNRAPLDDSGMPKDRFSAEMPDATLATLKIQPSEPRDSAVYFCASGYGDDRALYYGYTFGSGTRLTVV.

The V gene is TRBV2, the J gene TRBJ1-6, with 9 bases that match TRBD1. Germline-derived CDR1 and CDR2 are SNHLY and FYNNEI. The trim removed 0 bases at V and 8 bases at J, leaving 5 bases unmatched. The CDR3 is 16 amino acids. CDR3 protein: CASSEADRGVDSPLHF. CDR3 sequence (DNA): TGTGCCAGCAGTGAAGCGGACAGGGGAGTGGATTCACCCCTCCACTTT.

This chain links TRBV14 with TRBJ1-2; D is possibly TRBD1 (6 bases). Germline values: CDR1 SGHDN, CDR2 FVKESK. This CDR3 contains 16 residues. Trimming shortened V by 0 bases and J by 4 bases, and 15 bases separated the two germline ends. DNA of the CDR3: TGTGCCAGCAGCCAAGATAGAGCCAGGGGTGGCTATGGCTACACCTTC. This sequence encodes CASSQDRARGGYGYTF.

In nucleotides, the CDR3 is TGTGCCAGCAGCCAACTGCCGGTCCAAGAGACCCAGTACTTC. Translating it yields CASSQLPVQETQYF. This chain joins TRBV14 and TRBJ2-5; D ambiguous. Germline V gene data show CDR1 as SGHDN and CDR2 as FVKESK. The CDR3 length is 14 residues. Trimming left V 2 bases short and J 1 base short, with 8 bases between.

This clone was seen just once. The genes are TRBV4-3 and TRBJ1-3, with D unresolved. V lost 4 bases and J 0 bases, leaving 10 bases between the germline ends. This CDR3 region has 15 residues. Germline-derived CDR1 and CDR2 are LGHNA and YSLEER. The DNA of the CDR3 is TGCGCCAGCAGCCCTCAGACGAGCTCTGGAAACACCATATATTTT. Amino acids: CASSPQTSSGNTIYF.

This clone was detected a few times. The chain links TRBV5-1 to TRBJ2-5; D is unresolved. The V and J ends lost 7 bases and 1 base respectively, with 8 bases between them. Germline values: CDR1 SGHRS, CDR2 YFSETQ. The CDR3 consists of 12 residues. The CDR3 loop reads CASGVFQETQYF. CDR3 bases: TGCGCCAGCGGGGTCTTCCAAGAGACCCAGTACTTC.

The V gene is TRBV6-1, the J gene TRBJ2-2; 10 positions agree with TRBD2. The CDR3 sequence is 16 residues long. The V segment lost 4 bases and the J segment 2 bases; nucleotides outside the gene matches: 4. Germline V gene data show CDR1 as MNHNS and CDR2 as SASEGT. CDR3 amino acids: CASSGLAGGNTGELFF. CDR3 nucleotides: TGTGCCAGCAGTGGCTTAGCGGGGGGTAACACCGGGGAGCTGTTTTTT.

The chain is built from TRBV6-5 and TRBJ1-3; D ambiguous. Trimming took off 5 bases at V and 0 bases at J, with 8 bases between the two ends. CDR1 and CDR2 from the germline V gene are MNHEY and SVGAGI. This CDR3 spans 14 amino acids. DNA for the CDR3: TGTGCCAGCAGTAGCGGGAGCTCTGGAAACACCATATATTTT. Protein: CASSSGSSGNTIYF.

The chain employs TRBV11-3 and TRBJ1-1; no clear D. V was shortened by 1 base and J by 3 bases, with 12 bases between the two germline ends. In germline, CDR1 is SGHNT, CDR2 YENEEA. CDR3 length: 15 amino acids. The CDR3 is CASSLGTVGDTEAFF. CDR3 nucleotides: TGTGCCAGCAGCTTAGGAACGGTCGGGGACACTGAAGCTTTCTTT.

The rearrangement joins TRBV6-5 to TRBJ2-5; 11 bases fit TRBD2. Trimming at V came to 4 bases and at J to 4 bases, leaving 5 bases not matched to a gene. This CDR3 contains 15 residues. In germline, CDR1 is MNHEY, CDR2 SVGAGI. CDR3 nucleotide sequence: TGTGCCAGCAGTTCAAAGGGACTAGCGGTAGAGACCCAGTACTTC. Its translation is CASSSKGLAVETQYF.

With respect to this clone: Germline is not matched at one junction end, which may reflect a read error. In nucleotides, the CDR3 is TGTGCCAGCACTTCGGTGCTAGCGGGAGGTGGGCAGTATTTT. Protein: CASTSVLAGGGQYF. The rearrangement joins TRBV5-1 to TRBJ2-3; TRBD2 matches at 11 bases. CDR1 and CDR2 from the germline V gene are SGHRS and YFSETQ. CDR3 size: 14 residues.

This clone has only a few counts. The genes are TRBV7-2 and TRBJ1-1; 7 nucleotides agree with TRBD1. The junction had 10 bases not matched to a gene; V was cut back by 4 bases and J by 5 bases. Germline-derived CDR1 and CDR2 are SGHTA and FQGNSA. CDR3 size: 15 residues. The CDR3 bases are TGTGCCAGCAGCTCGCGGGCAGGGGGAGGGACTGAAGCTTTCTTT. It is translated as CASSSRAGGGTEAFF.

V gene TRBV11-3 combines with J gene TRBJ1-2, with D hard to call. Germline CDR1 is SGHNT and CDR2 is YENEEA. This CDR3 has 14 residues. V dropped 5 bases and J dropped 3 bases, with 13 bases sitting between them. CDR3: CASSHPLTDYGYTF. Here the CDR3 DNA reads TGTGCCAGCAGCCATCCGTTGACGGACTATGGCTACACCTTC.

The rearrangement links TRBV4-3 to TRBJ1-1, with 7 bases aligning to TRBD1. Germline loops: CDR1 LGHNA, CDR2 YSLEER. Germline trimming cut 0 bases from V and 2 bases from J; bases unmatched to any gene: 3. CDR3 length: 15 amino acids. The CDR3 here is CASSQDYRGNTEAFF. The CDR3 coding sequence is TGCGCCAGCAGCCAAGATTACAGGGGTAACACTGAAGCTTTCTTT.

The gene calls are TRBV18 and TRBJ2-5; D is perhaps TRBD1 or TRBD2 (5 bases each). In germline, CDR1 is KGHSH, CDR2 LQKENI. The CDR3 loop spans 15 amino acids. Trimming pared 8 bases from V and 2 bases from J, leaving 18 bases between. The CDR3: CASTLTWGNQETQYF. The CDR3, as DNA: TGTGCCAGCACCCTCACCTGGGGGAATCAAGAGACCCAGTACTTC.

This chain joins TRBV5-1 and TRBJ2-7, with D perhaps TRBD1 (6 bases). The germline V gene has CDR1 SGHRS and CDR2 YFSETQ. V was shortened by 6 bases and J by 2 bases, with 15 bases between the two germline ends. There are 14 residues in the CDR3. CDR3 DNA: TGCGCCAGCAAACTCTCGACAGGAGCCTACGAGCAGTACTTC. Translated, it gives CASKLSTGAYEQYF.

This sequence joins TRBV25-1 and TRBJ1-3; D is unclear. V was cut by 6 bases and J by 0 bases, with 15 bases left in between. The CDR3 totals 16 residues. Germline CDR1 is MGHDK and CDR2 is SYGVNS. CDR3 loop: CASSHRTLSSGNTIYF. Here the CDR3 DNA reads TGTGCCAGCAGCCACCGGACCCTAAGCTCTGGAAACACCATATATTTT.

The chain uses TRBV24-1 and TRBJ2-3, with D unresolved. This CDR3 has 12 residues. V was cut by 1 base and J by 4 bases, with 2 bases left in between. Germline loops: CDR1 KGHDR, CDR2 SFDVKD. CDR3 sequence (DNA): TGTGCCACCAGTGATTTTGCAGATACGCAGTATTTT. It encodes CATSDFADTQYF.

This clone was found once. The chain links TRBV11-2 to TRBJ2-5; no definite D call. Per germline, CDR1 SGHAT and CDR2 FQNNGV. The CDR3 totals 17 residues. Trimming pared 5 bases from V and 0 bases from J, leaving 19 bases between. The CDR3 nucleotides read TGTGCCAGCAGCCCGACCGCAGTCTCTGGGGACCAAGAGACCCAGTACTTC. Its protein is CASSPTAVSGDQETQYF.

Here the CDR3 reads CASSAGATEAFF. The DNA for the CDR3 is TGTGCCAGCAGCGCAGGGGCCACTGAAGCTTTCTTT. The chain recombines TRBV12-3 or TRBV12-4 with TRBJ1-1, with D perhaps matching TRBD1 (6 bases). The CDR3 covers 12 residues. Trimming cost V 6 bases and J 4 bases, with 9 bases left between them.

V is TRBV15 and J is TRBJ1-1; 11 nucleotides line up with TRBD1. Germline assignment: CDR1 LNHNV and CDR2 YYDKDF (reference sequence). The length of the CDR3 is 13 residues. The ends lost 3 bases at V and 10 bases at J; junction bases unmatched: 4. The CDR3 nucleotides are TGTGCCACCAGCAGGGGACAGGGGGTCGGAGCTTTCTTT. Translating it yields CATSRGQGVGAFF.

This clone has only a few counts. The V and J genes are TRBV7-2 and TRBJ2-1; D is perhaps TRBD2 (5 bases). Germline V gives CDR1 SGHTA, CDR2 FQGNSA. V was clipped by 0 bases and J by 2 bases, with 8 bases between them. This CDR3 comprises 15 residues. CDR3 loop: CASSLAYGAYNEQFF. CDR3 sequence (DNA): TGTGCCAGCAGCTTAGCCTACGGGGCCTACAATGAGCAGTTCTTC.

V is TRBV7-2 and J is TRBJ2-3; a weak D match, TRBD2 (5 bases). This CDR3 comprises 15 residues. Germline CDR1 SGHTA, CDR2 FQGNSA. V dropped 1 base and J dropped 2 bases, with 10 bases sitting between them. The DNA for the CDR3 is TGTGCCAGCAGCTTAGGGGAGCGGTACACAGATACGCAGTATTTT. Amino acids: CASSLGERYTDTQYF.

This chain links TRBV15 with TRBJ2-7; TRBD1 is a possible D gene (5 bases). V lost 0 bases and J lost 1, with 7 bases in between. The CDR3 is made up of 14 amino acids. Germline-derived CDR1 and CDR2 are LNHNV and YYDKDF (reference sequence). CDR3 amino acids: CATSREGLSYEQYF. The CDR3 coding sequence is TGTGCCACCAGCAGAGAGGGGCTGTCCTACGAGCAGTACTTC.

This chain uses TRBV4-3 with TRBJ2-2, with 12 bases lining up with TRBD2. J gave up 2 bases and V 1 base, and 5 bases lay outside the gene matches. The length of the CDR3 is 18 residues. Looked up from germline, CDR1 is LGHNA and CDR2 is YSLEER. The CDR3 DNA reads TGCGCCAGCAGCCAAGTCCCTAGCGGGAGGGTTAACACCGGGGAGCTGTTTTTT. Its protein is CASSQVPSGRVNTGELFF.

V is TRBV19 and J is TRBJ1-6; 7 positions agree with TRBD1. In germline, CDR1 is LNHDA, CDR2 SQIVND (reference sequence). The CDR3 consists of 15 residues. J gave up 10 bases and V 4 bases, and 10 bases lay outside the gene matches. CDR3 in DNA: TGTGCCAGTAGTAAGGAGACAGGGAGTATATCACCCCTCCACTTT. As protein: CASSKETGSISPLHF.

The rearrangement joins TRBV7-3 to TRBJ1-2; D call uncertain. V lost 2 bases and J lost 14, with 18 bases in between. The CDR3 sequence is 13 residues long. Germline V gene lookup returns CDR1 SGHTA and CDR2 FQGTGA. This CDR3 is CASSLVLDKQPTF. In DNA, the CDR3 is TGTGCCAGCAGCTTAGTCTTAGACAAACAACCGACCTTC. The variable domain in full, with the rest retrieved from reference TRBV7-3 and TRBJ1-2, is GAGVSQTPSNKVTEKGKYVELRCDPISGHTALYWYRQSLGQGPEFLIYFQGTGAADDSGLPNDRFFAVRPEGSVSTLKIQRTERGDSAVYLCASSLVLDKQPTFGSGTRLTVV.

V gene TRBV19 combines with J gene TRBJ1-1; D not certain. The CDR3 contains 15 residues. V gave up 2 bases and J gave up 4 bases, with 14 bases separating them. CDR1 LNHDA and CDR2 SQIVND come from the germline V gene (reference sequence). The DNA of the CDR3 is TGTGCCAGTAGTATAAGGCGGGGAATGAGCACTGAAGCTTTCTTT. Its protein product is CASSIRRGMSTEAFF.